The rows below give T cell receptor beta chains drawn from one sample of a study of cytomegalovirus exposure and HLA in healthy donors. Assay: immunoSEQ multiplex PCR; the TCRdb copy retains only in-frame clones and omits some. The sample holds 70,000 to 95,000 clones, around 74% seen once. The sequenced sample was PBMCs. These receptors were taken from a man aged 25 to 45 in good health and CMV-seropositive. CDR3s include the opening cysteine and the closing phenylalanine or tryptophan. The D gene is left open where the match is weak. Not all rows give a size; the values are once, few, many and, for expanded clones, a class.

TGTGCCAGCAGTGGGGCAGGGCCGAATTCACCCCTCCACTTT,CASSGAGPNSPLHF,TRBJ1-6,-,14,-,TRBV6-1
TGTGCCAGCAGCCGAGACAGGGGGTGGAACACTGAAGCTTTCTTT,CASSRDRGWNTEAFF,TRBJ1-1,-,15,TRBD1,TRBV13
TGTGCCAGCAGTTTTGGCCAGGGAGGTTCACCCCTCCACTTT,CASSFGQGGSPLHF,TRBJ1-6,-,14,-,TRBV27
TGTGCCAGCTCACCCCAACTAGCGGGGGGGCGGAATGAGCAGTTCTTC,CASSPQLAGGRNEQFF,TRBJ2-1,few,16,TRBD2,TRBV18
TGTGCCAGCAGCGCGAACAGGGGGGCCAATGAAAAACTGTTTTTT,CASSANRGANEKLFF,TRBJ1-4,-,15,TRBD1,TRBV7-2
TGTGCCAGCAGCGTAGGGGCCGGGGACTTCACAGATACGCAGTATTTT,CASSVGAGDFTDTQYF,TRBJ2-3,-,16,-,TRBV9
TGCGCCAGCAGCCAACAACTACAGGGGCAGGAGCAGTACTTC,CASSQQLQGQEQYF,TRBJ2-7,-,14,TRBD1,TRBV4-1
TGTGCCAGCAGTCCCGGACTAGTGATCGGTTACGAGCAGTACTTC,CASSPGLVIGYEQYF,TRBJ2-7,-,15,TRBD2,TRBV28
TGTGCCAGCAGCTTAGCGAGCGGGACACCGTCCGGGTACGAGCAGTACTTC,CASSLASGTPSGYEQYF,TRBJ2-7,-,17,-,TRBV7-9
TGCAGCGTTGCAGTAAACAGGGGGCCGAGTGCTGAAGCTTTCTTT,CSVAVNRGPSAEAFF,TRBJ1-1,-,15,TRBD1,TRBV29-1
TGTGCCAGCAGATTGACAGGGCCTAACACCGGGGAGCTGTTTTTT,CASRLTGPNTGELFF,TRBJ2-2,-,15,TRBD1,TRBV28